Each of the 21 T cell receptor beta chains below was sequenced from the same sample in a study of a mutant IDH1 vaccine in newly diagnosed glioma. Time point noted: week 35, safety follow-up. The content of each vaccine dose was 300 ug of mutant IDH1 20-mer peptide, and topical imiquimod accompanied it. Libraries were prepared by immunoSEQ multiplex PCR; TCRdb keeps only in-frame clonotypes and omits some of them. The sample lists tens of thousands of clones, 84% seen once, with approximately 4.3% in the top ten. No antigen is known for these receptors. The sequences come from PBMCs, collected from a glioma patient whose treatment included an IDH1 peptide vaccine. Every receptor here comes from a woman between 18 and 29 years old with glioma.

The chain couples TRBV7-3 to TRBJ2-3, with D possibly TRBD1 on 5 matching bases. The CDR3 totals 14 residues. Germline-derived CDR1 and CDR2 are SGHTA and FQGTGA. V was pared by 3 bases and J by 6 bases, with 13 bases between. CDR3 protein: CASSLRWGGDTQYF. The DNA of the CDR3 is TGTGCCAGCAGCTTGAGGTGGGGCGGCGATACGCAGTATTTT.

This chain connects TRBV9 to TRBJ2-3, with D possibly called TRBD1 or TRBD2 (6 bases each). The CDR3 totals 15 residues. Germline CDR1 SGDLS, CDR2 YYNGEE. Trimming cost V 3 bases and J 5 bases, with 16 bases left between them. The DNA for the CDR3 is TGTGCCAGCAGCGAAACGGGGGCTTTGGTAGATACGCAGTATTTT. It encodes CASSETGALVDTQYF.

This clone was observed once. The chain is built from TRBV6-1 and TRBJ2-2; D gene ambiguous. The germline V gene has CDR1 MNHNS and CDR2 SASEGT. CDR3 length: 15 residues. Trimming cost V 5 bases and J 3 bases, with 13 bases left between them. CDR3 bases: TGTGCCAGCAGTTCGCGGAGAGATTACACCGGGGAGCTGTTTTTT. It encodes CASSSRRDYTGELFF.

The rearrangement joins TRBV6-5 to TRBJ1-1; D not resolved. The CDR3 consists of 13 residues. CDR1 and CDR2 (germline): MNHEY, SVGAGI. V dropped 4 bases and J dropped 1 base, with 7 bases sitting between them. CDR3 sequence reads: CASSSSRNTEAFF. The CDR3, as DNA: TGTGCCAGCAGTTCCTCGAGGAACACTGAAGCTTTCTTT.

V is TRBV9 and J is TRBJ1-2; 7 bases are shared with TRBD1. Germline V gives CDR1 SGDLS, CDR2 YYNGEE. V was clipped by 3 bases and J by 4 bases; unmatched bases: 15. The CDR3 has 17 amino acids. DNA for the CDR3: TGTGCCAGCAGCGAGGGGGCCCGGGGGACAGATATCTATGGCTACACCTTC. Translating gives CASSEGARGTDIYGYTF.

V gene TRBV19 combines with J gene TRBJ1-3; no reliable D call. This CDR3 is built from 13 residues. CDR1 is LNHDA and CDR2 is SQIVND in the germline V gene (reference sequence). Trimming left V 7 bases short and J 3 bases short, with 10 bases between. The CDR3 DNA reads TGTGCCAGTAAGGAAGGGTTTGGAAACACCATATATTTT. It specifies CASKEGFGNTIYF. Combining the CDR3 with reference TRBV19 and TRBJ1-3 gives the whole variable domain DGGITQSPKYLFRKEGQNVTLSCEQNLNHDAMYWYRQDPGQGLRLIYYSQIVNDFQKGDIAEGYSVSREKKESFPLTVTSAQKNPTAFYLCASKEGFGNTIYFGEGSWLTVV.

The V gene is TRBV19, the J gene TRBJ1-1; weak D call: TRBD1 (5 bases). The CDR3 consists of 16 residues. CDR1 and CDR2 from the germline V gene are LNHDA and SQIVND (reference sequence). V was cut by 5 bases and J by 4 bases, with 20 bases left in between. CDR3 loop: CASSLRMGDLGTEAFF. The CDR3 DNA sequence: TGTGCCAGTAGTCTCCGGATGGGGGATTTGGGCACTGAAGCTTTCTTT.

The chain has TRBV4-1 and TRBJ1-1; TRBD1 is a possible D gene (5 bases). V lost 4 bases to trimming and J lost 4 bases, with 16 bases between them. The CDR3 runs to 15 residues. Germline V lookup: CDR1 MGHRA, CDR2 YSYEKL. CDR3: CASSPTGPRATEAFF. CDR3 in DNA: TGCGCCAGCAGCCCCACGGGGCCGAGGGCCACTGAAGCTTTCTTT.

V is TRBV6-4 and J is TRBJ2-1, with TRBD2 matching over 11 bases. This CDR3 region has 15 residues. With V trimmed by 7 bases and J by 7 bases, 9 bases remained unmatched. From germline, CDR1 is MRHNA and CDR2 SNTAGT. The CDR3 region is CASKKLAGEGNEQFF. CDR3 nucleotide sequence: TGTGCCAGCAAAAAACTAGCGGGAGAAGGTAATGAGCAGTTCTTC.

V and J are TRBV6-4 and TRBJ2-2; D unclear. Trimming removed 6 bases at V and 2 bases at J, with 7 bases between. The germline CDR1 and CDR2 sequences are MRHNA and SNTAGT. There are 13 residues in the CDR3. In nucleotides, the CDR3 is TGTGCCAGCAGCCGACTTAACACCGGGGAGCTGTTTTTT. Translating it yields CASSRLNTGELFF.

The rearrangement links TRBV7-9 to TRBJ1-2; D is ambiguous. Between the trimmed V and J ends, which lost 4 bases and 8 bases, there was a span of 14 bases. The CDR3 extends over 13 amino acids. Germline CDR1 reads SEHNR; CDR2 reads FQNEAQ (reference sequence). CDR3 nucleotides: TGTGCCAGCAGCTCCAGTCGGGAGGACGGCTACACCTTC. The encoded protein is CASSSSREDGYTF.

This rearrangement joins TRBV6-5 to TRBJ1-5; D unclear. Germline loops: CDR1 MNHEY, CDR2 SVGAGI. The CDR3 is 13 amino acids. V gave up 6 bases and J gave up 2 bases, with 8 bases separating them. This chain's CDR3 is CASRRGGNQPQHF. The CDR3 DNA follows: TGTGCCAGCAGAAGAGGAGGCAATCAGCCCCAGCATTTT.

The CDR3 protein is CASSLAGESSYEQYF. CDR3 bases: TGTGCCAGCAGCTTAGCGGGGGAGAGCTCCTACGAGCAGTACTTC. The chain employs TRBV7-2 and TRBJ2-7; D assignment may be TRBD1 or TRBD2 (5 bases each). The CDR3 contains 15 residues. The germline gives CDR1 SGHTA, CDR2 FQGNSA. Trimming removed 0 bases from V and 0 bases from J, with 9 bases in between. Supplemented by reference TRBV7-2 and TRBJ2-7, the full variable domain reads GAGVSQSPSNKVTEKGKDVELRCDPISGHTALYWYRQSLGQGLEFLIYFQGNSAPDKSGLPSDRFSAERTGGSVSTLTIQRTQQEDSAVYLCASSLAGESSYEQYFGPGTRLTVT.

This clone is judged medium-sized. The V and J genes are TRBV2 and TRBJ2-2; D gene uncertain. The CDR3 extends over 10 amino acids. Germline lookup yields CDR1 SNHLY and CDR2 FYNNEI. CDR3 sequence: CVTLGRELFF. CDR3 DNA: TGTGTGACCCTAGGACGGGAGCTGTTTTTT. Filled out from reference TRBV2 and TRBJ2-2, the complete variable domain reads EPEVTQTPSHQVTQMGQEVILRCVPISNHLYFYWYRQILGQKVEFLVSFYNNEISEKSEIFDDQFSVERPDGSNFTLKIRSTKLEDSAMYFCVTLGRELFFGEGSRLTVL.

This sequence joins TRBV29-1 and TRBJ2-3; D not certain. Trimming cost V 5 bases and J 0 bases, with 9 bases left between them. CDR3 length: 13 residues. Germline V gene data show CDR1 as SQVTM and CDR2 as ANQGSEA. The CDR3 spells CSVRPTSTDTQYF. CDR3 nucleotides: TGCAGCGTTCGGCCTACTAGCACAGATACGCAGTATTTT.

The chain is built from TRBV6-5 and TRBJ2-1, with TRBD2 matching over 7 bases. This CDR3 has 15 amino acids. In germline, CDR1 is MNHEY, CDR2 SVGAGI. Trimming at V came to 10 bases and at J to 1 base, leaving 10 bases not matched to a gene. CDR3 sequence reads: CATTPPGLSYNEQFF. The CDR3 nucleotides read TGTGCCACCACCCCCCCGGGACTATCCTACAATGAGCAGTTCTTC.

This chain uses TRBV30 with TRBJ2-5; tentative D call: TRBD2 (6 bases). Trimming took off 0 bases at V and 5 bases at J, with 19 bases between the two ends. The CDR3 is 16 residues long. Germline-derived CDR1 and CDR2 are GTSNPN and SVGIG (reference sequence). The CDR3, as DNA: TGTGCCTGGAGTGTACCGGCAGGGAGGATAAGCGAGACCCAGTACTTC. It yields the protein CAWSVPAGRISETQYF.

This chain connects TRBV5-6 to TRBJ1-4; no clear D. Germline assignment: CDR1 SGHDT and CDR2 YYEEEE. V was shortened by 0 bases and J by 0 bases, with 9 bases between the two germline ends. This CDR3 region has 16 residues. The CDR3 bases are TGTGCCAGCAGCTTGGGTTTGTCAGCAACTAATGAAAAACTGTTTTTT. It is translated as CASSLGLSATNEKLFF.

This clone has just one count. This rearrangement joins TRBV14 to TRBJ1-1; no definite D call. With 0 bases removed from V and 3 bases from J, the gap between germline ends came to 20 bases. This CDR3 is built from 18 residues. Germline V lookup: CDR1 SGHDN, CDR2 FVKESK. The CDR3 protein is CASSQEGPRIVGYTEAFF. CDR3 bases: TGTGCCAGCAGCCAAGAAGGCCCCCGCATAGTGGGGTACACTGAAGCTTTCTTT.

V usage is TRBV4-2 and J usage is TRBJ2-1; 7 nucleotides align to TRBD2. V lost 4 bases to trimming and J lost 0 bases; unmatched junction nucleotides: 21. The CDR3 consists of 21 residues. CDR1 is LGHNA, CDR2 YNFKEQ, per germline. This chain's CDR3 is CASSRGSRDYRNGGSYNEQFF. The CDR3 nucleotides read TGTGCCAGCAGCCGGGGGTCGCGGGACTACCGAAACGGGGGCTCCTACAATGAGCAGTTCTTC.

The rearrangement uses TRBV6-1 and TRBJ2-1, with D possibly matching TRBD1 (6 bases). The V end was cut by 5 bases, the J end by 3 bases, with 14 bases between. Germline V gene lookup returns CDR1 MNHNS and CDR2 SASEGT. The CDR3 consists of 15 residues. In nucleotides, the CDR3 is TGTGCCAGCAGTAGCGGCAGGGGCGACTACAATGAGCAGTTCTTC. Its protein product is CASSSGRGDYNEQFF.